Sequencing of this TCR beta chain was carried out in a study of cytomegalovirus exposure and HLA in healthy donors (dated by TCRdb to about 2017). Broadly, across the study: An earlier analysis of 587 of the donors reported approximately 300 Gb of sequence data and around 110 million unique TCR beta sequences obtained from some 170 million T cells. Around 320 gigabases of sequencing data and 70 million to 100 million unique TCR sequences were included in an early release covering several hundred HLA-typed donors. In a later analysis, previously published TCR beta repertoires from more than 500 donors were re-analyzed and high-resolution HLA genotyping was added so that TCR occurrence patterns could be studied. Donor age, sex, ethnicity and CMV serostatus were compiled alongside the repertoire data. The T cell repertoires of several hundred subjects were profiled by immunosequencing and related to cytomegalovirus serostatus. An earlier analysis of around 540 of the donors applied high-throughput TCR beta sequencing to assess whether each TCR beta V gene segment acted as functional or pseudogenic. The later analysis used no new phenotypic data to find candidate immune exposures, relying instead on TCR beta sequences and their occurrence across donors. Of the roughly 400 genotyped donors, 70% to 90% were placed in the genetic ancestry cluster associated with self-reported Caucasian donors. Besides the first cohort of approximately 710 subjects, a separate validation cohort made up of over a hundred different subjects was used. The aim of the study was to test whether cataloging public T cell receptors could identify signatures of past pathogen exposure. Across 300 to 500 genotyped donors of the cohort, an average of about 240,000 unique TCR beta nucleotide sequences per donor were sequenced, and roughly a sixth of those sequences were non-productive. High-throughput TCR immunosequencing, statistical association of individual TCRs with disease status, and machine learning were combined to predict cytomegalovirus infection status. Every discovery cohort repertoire had been produced on one sequencing platform. The number of donors typed differed by locus, with roughly 629-640 for A, B, C, DRB1 and DQB1, around 520 for DQA1, about 610 for DPA1, and 450 to 480 for DPB1. Genome-wide SNP genotypes for about 65% of the 666 donors were used in a later genetic analysis, which treated that subset as a discovery cohort. HLA typing covered class I and class II loci at four-digit resolution. Four to six DR-DQ haplotypes were handled as single units for association and clustering, since linkage in the cohort was strong. Paper-wide results and their limitations: The classifier was reported to diagnose cytomegalovirus status with high specificity and sensitivity in both the original cohort and the validation cohort. The cohort was sequenced for TCR beta chains only, and without alpha or paired-chain data the features that could be detected were limited. Correlated functional status among segregating V segments might reflect linkage disequilibrium, but an unknown experimental factor could not be ruled out. A further reported finding was that TCR beta sequences accurately predicted the HLA-A and HLA-B alleles for most subjects in the first cohort. Across donors, most TCR sequences were observed very rarely, whereas some public TCRs were present in many individuals. Strong co-occurrence of HLA alleles, especially DR and DQ, made assigning TCR associations to individual alleles difficult. Because the 87-base-pair reads could not distinguish some IMGT-functional V segments, including TRBV6-2 and TRBV6-3, those segments were excluded. According to a later analysis, parvovirus B19, influenza, CMV and Epstein-Barr virus appeared linked to several top co-occurrence clusters. At a false discovery rate of 0.05, a later analysis linked some 17,000 TCR beta sequences to specific HLA alleles. In a later analysis, HLA-associated TCR beta chains showed more clonal expansion and lower generation probabilities than non-associated chains that were equally common. Over 15 rarely observed V segments, including chromosome 9 orphons, were excluded from the earlier analysis of almost 600 of the donors because counts were too low. Broadly in line with IMGT annotations, most TCR beta V segments showed up in productive rearrangements about 87% or about 30% of the time in an earlier analysis of approximately 640 of the donors. In a later genetic analysis, fewer N-insertions in productive TCRs were reported among donors in an Asian-associated ancestry cluster than the roughly 700-donor mean. A few of the identified cytomegalovirus-associated TCR beta chains were confirmed in vitro to be specific for cytomegalovirus antigens. Because HLA typing was unavailable for some donors at each locus, only the typed subset was used in association tests. A cluster of highly shared sequence variants was judged likely to be a technical artifact of the sequencing pipeline. According to a later analysis, TCR association rates differed among HLA loci, with DRB1 alleles showing the most associated TCRs and HLA-C alleles showing the fewest. Immune exposure information for the cohort was limited to CMV serostatus. The authors suggested that the approach could potentially be generalized to other disease states and immunological phenotypes. A later analysis found that most CMV-associated TCR beta chains appeared HLA-restricted, with HLA associations seemingly driven largely by CMV exposure. A later genetic analysis associated a missense DCLRE1C variant with V-gene and J-gene trimming of TCR beta chains, and an independent cohort replicated the association. The study gave a list of 150 to 200 TCR beta chains associated with cytomegalovirus. Sequencing depth was assumed to be roughly uniform across donors in the presence/absence analyses, though that assumption may not hold.

Libraries were built with the immunoSEQ multiplex PCR assay. A mixture of 60 forward primers for TCR Vbeta segments and 13 reverse primers for TCR Jbeta segments was used in the multiplex PCR. A multiplex PCR assay on genomic DNA amplified the CDR3 region of rearranged TCR beta genes. On the Illumina HiSeq System, the amplified TCR beta libraries were sequenced as 87-base-pair reads. Regarding the original processing steps: A later analysis counted about 76 million unique TCR beta chains across the 640 or so repertoires, and about 10 million of these chains were shared by at least two donors. A nearest-neighbor algorithm error-corrected the raw reads and collapsed the reads into unique sequences, merging closely related sequences to remove PCR and sequencing errors. To assign V, D and J gene segments, CDR3 sequences were aligned to IMGT reference sequences. For a sequence to be retained, at least a six-nucleotide match to both a V gene segment and a J gene segment was required. Rearrangements were classified as productive when the CDR3 lacked stop codons and remained in frame with V and J, and all other rearrangements were classified as non-productive. Following IMGT convention, CDR3 was defined as the stretch from the second conserved V-encoded cysteine up to the conserved J-encoded phenylalanine. In an earlier analysis of around 570 of the donors, sequences lacking an unambiguous match to a single V gene segment were excluded. In an earlier analysis of 587 of the donors, V segments were called functional above 56.7% productive rearrangements and were called segregating when the between-donor standard deviation exceeded 5%. A statistical classification framework was developed to diagnose cytomegalovirus status using the catalog of TCR beta chain sequences. V and J gene assignment, in a later analysis, came from comparing TCR nucleotide sequences with IMGT/GENE-DB human TR gene sequences. A later analysis assigned CDR3 sequences and most-parsimonious VDJ recombination scenarios with the TCRdist pipeline. In a later analysis, each TCR beta chain was defined by its CDR3 amino acid sequence together with its V-gene family, and reads lacking a unique V-gene family were excluded. To address suspected cross-contamination and a sequencing artifact, a later analysis removed approximately 590 highly shared, low-generation-probability nucleotide sequences. In a later analysis, a clonal expansion index was calculated for each public chain from normalized within-repertoire ranks of inferred template counts. A later analysis computed generation probabilities with a VDJ recombination model fitted to out-of-frame rearrangements, and checked the results against IGoR. In a later analysis, TCR-TCR, TCR-HLA and TCR-CMV co-occurrence was scored with hypergeometric tests, and a repertoire-size bias correction was applied to TCR pairs. In a later analysis, false discovery rates were estimated by permuting HLA or CMV assignments 20 times. In a later analysis, co-occurring TCRs were grouped with DBSCAN, and TCRdist sequence similarity was added when clustering was performed within HLA-allele-positive subsets. Repertoires with fewer than 30,000 or more than 120,000 public chains, plus five repertoires with anomalous nucleotide sharing, were excluded from co-occurrence clustering. As stored in TCRdb, this immuneACCESS dataset retains in-frame rearrangements with V and J assigned. A fraction of the clones does not appear; measured against another copy, unresolved V genes explain less than half of the discrepancy, and the remainder lacks a known reason. That table gives V, J and clone size, and the DNA gave D and trimming. The sample table lists roughly 120,000 clones, roughly 80% of them with a count of one. The ten largest clones represent about a fifth of the sample.

About this clone itself: Its antigen remains unidentified. Per-base quality was not reported, and no clone a single base away is much larger than it.

The cohort comprised fewer than 750 healthy bone marrow donors. Cohort members were all nominally healthy when sampled, although unrecorded immune exposures were likely present. The donor tested CMV seropositive and was one of the 289 seropositive cohort members. Every donor gave a peripheral blood sample, and the peripheral blood mononuclear cells from that sample were used for TCR beta sequencing. The Qiagen DNeasy Blood Extraction Kit was used to extract genomic DNA from the blood cell samples. CDR1 and CDR2, looked up from the germline V gene, are ENHRY and SYGVKD. From the cysteine up to the phenylalanine, the CDR3 has a length of 17 residues. Left in the record is the CDR3 DNA by itself, 51 bases read in frame from the first base. Trimming takes 0 bases off V and 2 bases off J; junction bases not matched to a gene: 10.

The V and J genes are TRBV10-3 and TRBJ2-7; TRBD1 lines up with 7 middle nucleotides. Source material: PBMCs. The TCR originated in a man aged 25-45 years in good health and CMV-seropositive. The sequence in DNA is TGTGCCATCAGTGAGTCCCAACAGGGGTATTCGACCTACGAGCAGTACTTC. It translates as CAISESQQGYSTYEQYF.